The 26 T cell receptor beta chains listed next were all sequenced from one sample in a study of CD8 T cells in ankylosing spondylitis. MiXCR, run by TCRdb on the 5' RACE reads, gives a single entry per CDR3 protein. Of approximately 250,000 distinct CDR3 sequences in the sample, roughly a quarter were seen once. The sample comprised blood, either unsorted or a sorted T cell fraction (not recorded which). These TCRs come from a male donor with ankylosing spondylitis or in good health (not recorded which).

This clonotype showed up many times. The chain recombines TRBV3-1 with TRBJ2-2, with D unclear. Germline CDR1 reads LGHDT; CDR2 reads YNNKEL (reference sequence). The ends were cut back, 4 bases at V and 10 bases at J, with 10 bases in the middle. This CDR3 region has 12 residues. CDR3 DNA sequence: TGTGCCAGCAGCCCCCGGTGGTCGGAGCTGTTTTTT. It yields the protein CASSPRWSELFF.

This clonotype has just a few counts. CDR3 coding DNA: TGCAGTGCTAGGGTGACGGCGGTTTGGGGCTACACCTTC. This encodes CSARVTAVWGYTF. The chain is built from TRBV20-1 and TRBJ1-2; D remains ambiguous. The CDR3 consists of 13 residues. The germline V and J ends were trimmed by 3 bases and 8 bases, with 16 bases remaining between them. Germline loops: CDR1 DFQATT, CDR2 SNEGSKA (reference sequence).

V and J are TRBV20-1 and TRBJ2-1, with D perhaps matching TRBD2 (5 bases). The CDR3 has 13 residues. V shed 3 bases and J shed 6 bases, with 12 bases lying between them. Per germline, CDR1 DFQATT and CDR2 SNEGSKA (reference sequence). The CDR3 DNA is TGCAGTGCTAGGGAGGCCGGGGTCAATGAGCAGTTCTTC. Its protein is CSAREAGVNEQFF.

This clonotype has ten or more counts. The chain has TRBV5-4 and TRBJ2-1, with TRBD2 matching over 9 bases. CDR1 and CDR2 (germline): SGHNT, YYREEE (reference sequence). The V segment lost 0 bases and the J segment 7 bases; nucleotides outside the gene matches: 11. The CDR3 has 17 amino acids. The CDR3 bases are TGTGCCAGCAGCTTGGGTACTTCGCGGGGGGGCCGGAATGAGCAGTTCTTC. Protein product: CASSLGTSRGGRNEQFF.

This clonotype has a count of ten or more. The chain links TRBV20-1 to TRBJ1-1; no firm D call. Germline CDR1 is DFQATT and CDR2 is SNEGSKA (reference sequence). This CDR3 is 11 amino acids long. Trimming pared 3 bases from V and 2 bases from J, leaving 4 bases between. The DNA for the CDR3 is TGCAGTGCTAGCAGTAACACTGAAGCTTTCTTT. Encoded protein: CSASSNTEAFF.

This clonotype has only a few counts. The CDR3: CASSFRGSSGANVLTF. The CDR3 DNA reads TGTGCCAGCAGTTTTCGGGGAAGCTCTGGGGCCAACGTCCTGACTTTC. V usage is TRBV12-3 or TRBV12-4 and J usage is TRBJ2-6; D is perhaps TRBD2 (5 bases). V was shortened by 3 bases and J by 0 bases, with 9 bases between the two germline ends. The CDR3 totals 16 residues.

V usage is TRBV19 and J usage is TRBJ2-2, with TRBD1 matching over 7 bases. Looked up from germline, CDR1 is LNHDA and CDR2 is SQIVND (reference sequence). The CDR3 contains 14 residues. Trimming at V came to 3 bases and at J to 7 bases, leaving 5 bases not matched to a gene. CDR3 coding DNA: TGTGCCAGTAGTATGTGGCAGGGGGTCGGGGAGCTGTTTTTT. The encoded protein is CASSMWQGVGELFF.

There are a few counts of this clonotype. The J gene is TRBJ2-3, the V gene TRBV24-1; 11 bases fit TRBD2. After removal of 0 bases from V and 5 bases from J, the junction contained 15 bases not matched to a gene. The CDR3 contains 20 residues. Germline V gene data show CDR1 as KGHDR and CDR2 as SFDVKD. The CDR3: CATSDLRGGSGGAFGDTQYF. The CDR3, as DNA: TGTGCCACCAGTGATTTGAGGGGAGGTAGCGGGGGGGCTTTCGGAGATACGCAGTATTTT.

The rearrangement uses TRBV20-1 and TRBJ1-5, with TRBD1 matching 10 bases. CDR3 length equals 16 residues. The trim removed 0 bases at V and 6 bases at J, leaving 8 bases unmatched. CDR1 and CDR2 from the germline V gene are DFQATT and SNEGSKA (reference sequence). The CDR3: CSARELRDRGAQPQHF. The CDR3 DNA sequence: TGCAGTGCTAGAGAACTCCGGGACAGGGGAGCTCAGCCCCAGCATTTT.

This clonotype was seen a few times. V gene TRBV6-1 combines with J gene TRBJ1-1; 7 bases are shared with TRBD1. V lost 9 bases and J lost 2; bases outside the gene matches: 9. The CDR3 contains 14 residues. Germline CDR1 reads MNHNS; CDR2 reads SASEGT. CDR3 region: CASLRGRGNTEAFF. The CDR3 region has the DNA TGTGCCAGTCTCAGGGGGAGGGGTAACACTGAAGCTTTCTTT.

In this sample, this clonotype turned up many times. This CDR3 reads CASSLTLQPQHF. Written as DNA, the CDR3 is TGTGCCAGCAGTTTGACCCTACAGCCCCAGCATTTT. This chain links TRBV12-3 or TRBV12-4 with TRBJ1-5; D remains ambiguous. The length of the CDR3 is 12 residues. The V end was cut by 3 bases, the J end by 7 bases, with 7 bases between.

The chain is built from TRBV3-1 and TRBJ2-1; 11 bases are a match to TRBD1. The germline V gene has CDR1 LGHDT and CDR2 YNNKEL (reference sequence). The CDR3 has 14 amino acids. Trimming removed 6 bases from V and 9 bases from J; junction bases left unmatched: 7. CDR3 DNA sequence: TGTGCCAGCAGAGGGACAGGGGGAGGGAGTGAGCAGTTCTTC. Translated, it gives CASRGTGGGSEQFF.

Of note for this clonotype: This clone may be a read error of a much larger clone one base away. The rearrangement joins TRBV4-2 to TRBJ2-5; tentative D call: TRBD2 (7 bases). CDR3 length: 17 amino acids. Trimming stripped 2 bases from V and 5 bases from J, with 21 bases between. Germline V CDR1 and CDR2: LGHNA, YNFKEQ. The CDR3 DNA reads TGTGCCAGCAGCCAAACTGGCCTGGGGGGGACAAGGGAGACCCAGTACTTC. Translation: CASSQTGLGGTRETQYF.

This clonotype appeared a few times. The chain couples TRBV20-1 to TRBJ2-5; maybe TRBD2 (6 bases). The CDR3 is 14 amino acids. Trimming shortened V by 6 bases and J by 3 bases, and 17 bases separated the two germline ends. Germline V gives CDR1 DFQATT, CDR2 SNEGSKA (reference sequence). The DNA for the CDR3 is TGCAGTGCGGCTCCCTGGGGACTCAAAGAGACCCAGTACTTC. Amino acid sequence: CSAAPWGLKETQYF.

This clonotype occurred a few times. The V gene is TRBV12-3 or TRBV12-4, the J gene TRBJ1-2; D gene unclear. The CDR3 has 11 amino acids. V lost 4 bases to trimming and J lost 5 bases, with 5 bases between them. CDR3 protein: CASSWVYGYTF. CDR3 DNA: TGTGCCAGCAGTTGGGTATATGGCTACACCTTC.

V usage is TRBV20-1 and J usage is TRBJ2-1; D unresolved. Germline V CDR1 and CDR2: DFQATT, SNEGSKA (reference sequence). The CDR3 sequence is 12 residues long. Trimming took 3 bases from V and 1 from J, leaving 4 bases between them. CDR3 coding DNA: TGCAGTGCTAGGCCTTCCTACAATGAGCAGTTCTTC. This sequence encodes CSARPSYNEQFF.

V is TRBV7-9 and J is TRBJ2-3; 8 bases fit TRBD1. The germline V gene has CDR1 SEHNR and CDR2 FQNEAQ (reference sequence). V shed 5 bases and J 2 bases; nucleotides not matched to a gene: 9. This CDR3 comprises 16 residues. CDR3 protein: CASSVTDREFTDTQYF. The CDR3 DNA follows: TGTGCCAGCAGCGTAACGGACAGGGAATTCACAGATACGCAGTATTTT.

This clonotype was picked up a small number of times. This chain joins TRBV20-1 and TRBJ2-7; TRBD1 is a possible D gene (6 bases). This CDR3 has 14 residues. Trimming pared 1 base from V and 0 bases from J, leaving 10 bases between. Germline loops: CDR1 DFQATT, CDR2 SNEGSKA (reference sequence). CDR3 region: CSARVSGASYEQYF. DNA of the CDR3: TGCAGTGCTAGAGTCTCAGGGGCCTCCTACGAGCAGTACTTC.

In DNA, the CDR3 is TGCGCCAGCAGCTTGGCCAAACGGACAGGGGTGGTCAATGAGCAGTTCTTC. It encodes CASSLAKRTGVVNEQFF. V usage is TRBV5-1 and J usage is TRBJ2-1, with TRBD1 matching over 9 bases. V lost 0 bases and J lost 6; bases outside the gene matches: 10. This CDR3 contains 17 residues. The germline CDR1 and CDR2 sequences are SGHRS and YFSETQ.

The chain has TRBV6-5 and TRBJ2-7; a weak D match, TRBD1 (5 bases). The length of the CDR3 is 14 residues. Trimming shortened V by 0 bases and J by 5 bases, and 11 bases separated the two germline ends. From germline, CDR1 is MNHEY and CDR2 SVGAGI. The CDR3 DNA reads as TGTGCCAGCAGTTACTCTAGGGGTGTCCACGAGCAGTACTTC. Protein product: CASSYSRGVHEQYF.

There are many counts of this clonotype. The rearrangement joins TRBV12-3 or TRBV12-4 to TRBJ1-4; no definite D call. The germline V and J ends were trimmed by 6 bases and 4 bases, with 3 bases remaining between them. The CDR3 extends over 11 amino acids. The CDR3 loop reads CASRVNEKLFF. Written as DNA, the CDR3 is TGTGCCAGCAGGGTTAATGAAAAACTGTTTTTT.

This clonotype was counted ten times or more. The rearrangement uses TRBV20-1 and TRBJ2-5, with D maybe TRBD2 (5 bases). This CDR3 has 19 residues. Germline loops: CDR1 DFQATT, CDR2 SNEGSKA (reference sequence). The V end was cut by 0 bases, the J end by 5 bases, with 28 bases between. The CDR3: CSARDNLPTGLAAGETQYF. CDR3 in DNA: TGCAGTGCTAGAGACAACCTACCAACTGGACTGGCCGCGGGTGAGACCCAGTACTTC.

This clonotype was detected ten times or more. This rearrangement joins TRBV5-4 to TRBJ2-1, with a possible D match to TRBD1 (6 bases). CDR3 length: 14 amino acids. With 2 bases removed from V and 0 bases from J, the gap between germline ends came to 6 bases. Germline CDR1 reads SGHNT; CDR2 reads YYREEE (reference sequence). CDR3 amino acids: CASSLQGSYNEQFF. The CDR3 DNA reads TGTGCCAGCAGCTTACAGGGCTCCTACAATGAGCAGTTCTTC.

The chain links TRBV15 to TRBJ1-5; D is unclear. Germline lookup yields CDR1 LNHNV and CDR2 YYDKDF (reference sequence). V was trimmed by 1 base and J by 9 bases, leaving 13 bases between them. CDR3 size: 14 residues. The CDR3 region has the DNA TGTGCCACCAGCAGAGCGAAGGGAATGCGGCCCCAGCATTTT. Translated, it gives CATSRAKGMRPQHF. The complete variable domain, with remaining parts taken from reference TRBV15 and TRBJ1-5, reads DAMVIQNPRYQVTQFGKPVTLSCSQTLNHNVMYWYQQKSSQAPKLLFHYYDKDFNNEADTPDNFQSRRPNTSFCFLDIRSPGLGDTAMYLCATSRAKGMRPQHFGDGTRLSIL.

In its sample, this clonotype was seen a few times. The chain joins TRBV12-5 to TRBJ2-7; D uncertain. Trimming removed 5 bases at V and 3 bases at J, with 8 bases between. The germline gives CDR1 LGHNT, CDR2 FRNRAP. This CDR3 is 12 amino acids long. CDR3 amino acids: CASGPGGYEQYF. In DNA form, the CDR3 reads TGTGCTAGTGGTCCGGGTGGCTACGAGCAGTACTTC. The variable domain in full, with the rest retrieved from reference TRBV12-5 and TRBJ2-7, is DARVTQTPRHKVTEMGQEVTMRCQPILGHNTVFWYRQTMMQGLELLAYFRNRAPLDDSGMPKDRFSAEMPDATLATLKIQPSEPRDSAVYFCASGPGGYEQYFGPGTRLTVT.

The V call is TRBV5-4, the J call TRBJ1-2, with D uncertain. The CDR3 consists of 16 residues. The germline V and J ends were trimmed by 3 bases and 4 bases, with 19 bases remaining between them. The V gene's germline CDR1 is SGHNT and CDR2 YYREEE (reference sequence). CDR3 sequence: CASSSGLAGVSYGYTF. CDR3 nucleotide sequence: TGTGCCAGCAGCTCGGGGTTGGCAGGAGTCAGCTATGGCTACACCTTC.